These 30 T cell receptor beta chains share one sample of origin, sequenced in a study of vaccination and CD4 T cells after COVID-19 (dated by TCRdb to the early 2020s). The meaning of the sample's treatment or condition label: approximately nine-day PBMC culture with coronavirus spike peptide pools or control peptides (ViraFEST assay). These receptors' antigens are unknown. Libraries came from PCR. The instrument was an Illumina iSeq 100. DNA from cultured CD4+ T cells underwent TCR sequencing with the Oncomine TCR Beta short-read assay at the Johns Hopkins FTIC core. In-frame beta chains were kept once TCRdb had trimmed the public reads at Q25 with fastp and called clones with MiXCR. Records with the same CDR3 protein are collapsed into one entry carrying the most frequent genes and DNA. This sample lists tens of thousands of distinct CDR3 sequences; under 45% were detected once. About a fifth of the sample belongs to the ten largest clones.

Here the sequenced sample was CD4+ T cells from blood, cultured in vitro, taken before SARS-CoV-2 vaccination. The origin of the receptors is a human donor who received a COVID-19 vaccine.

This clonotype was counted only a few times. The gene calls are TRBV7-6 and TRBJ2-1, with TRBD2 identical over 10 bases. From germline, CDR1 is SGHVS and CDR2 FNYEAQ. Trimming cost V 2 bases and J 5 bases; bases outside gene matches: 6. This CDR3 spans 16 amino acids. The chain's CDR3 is CASSLRGLAAHNEQFF. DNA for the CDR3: TGTGCCAGCAGCTTACGAGGACTAGCGGCGCACAATGAGCAGTTCTTC. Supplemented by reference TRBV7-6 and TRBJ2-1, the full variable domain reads GAGVSQSPRYKVTKRGQDVALRCDPISGHVSLYWYRQALGQGPEFLTYFNYEAQQDKSGLPNDRFSAERPEGSISTLTIQRTEQRDSAMYRCASSLRGLAAHNEQFFGPGTRLTVL.

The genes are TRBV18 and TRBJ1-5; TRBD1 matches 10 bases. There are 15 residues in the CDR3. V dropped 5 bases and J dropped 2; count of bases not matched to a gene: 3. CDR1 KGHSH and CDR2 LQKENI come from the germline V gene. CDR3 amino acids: CASSSGTGGNQPQHF. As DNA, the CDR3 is TGTGCCAGCTCATCCGGGACAGGGGGCAATCAGCCCCAGCATTTT.

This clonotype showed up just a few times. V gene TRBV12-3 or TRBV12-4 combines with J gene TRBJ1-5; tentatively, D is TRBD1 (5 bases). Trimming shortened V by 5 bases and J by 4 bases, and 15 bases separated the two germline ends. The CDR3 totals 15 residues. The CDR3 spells CASSDTGAGNQPQHF. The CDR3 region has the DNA TGTGCCAGCAGTGATACCGGGGCAGGGAATCAGCCCCAGCATTTT.

The CDR3 region is CAITAGGMDYGYTF. For the CDR3, the DNA is TGTGCCATCACTGCAGGGGGGATGGACTATGGCTACACCTTC. The genes are TRBV10-3 and TRBJ1-2; 7 positions match TRBD1. CDR1 and CDR2 (germline): ENHRY, SYGVKD. The V segment lost 7 bases and the J segment 3 bases; nucleotides outside the gene matches: 8. The CDR3 runs to 14 residues.

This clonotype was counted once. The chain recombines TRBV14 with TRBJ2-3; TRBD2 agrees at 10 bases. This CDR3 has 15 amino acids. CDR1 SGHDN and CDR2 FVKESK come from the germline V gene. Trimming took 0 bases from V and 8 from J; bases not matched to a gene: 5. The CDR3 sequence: CASSQDRSGGPTQYF. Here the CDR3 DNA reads TGTGCCAGCAGCCAAGACCGTAGCGGGGGGCCTACGCAGTATTTT.

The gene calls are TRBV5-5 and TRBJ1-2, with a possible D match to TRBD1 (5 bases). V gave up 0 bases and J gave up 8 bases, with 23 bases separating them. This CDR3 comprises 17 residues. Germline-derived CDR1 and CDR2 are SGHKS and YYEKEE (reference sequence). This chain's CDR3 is CASSLAAGTASLGGYTF. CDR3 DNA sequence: TGTGCCAGCAGCTTGGCGGCCGGGACCGCGAGCCTTGGGGGCTACACCTTC. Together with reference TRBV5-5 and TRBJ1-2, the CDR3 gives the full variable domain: DAGVTQSPTHLIKTRGQQVTLRCSPISGHKSVSWYQQVLGQGPQFIFQYYEKEERGRGNFPDRFSARQFPNYSSELNVNALLLGDSALYLCASSLAAGTASLGGYTFGSGTRLTVV.

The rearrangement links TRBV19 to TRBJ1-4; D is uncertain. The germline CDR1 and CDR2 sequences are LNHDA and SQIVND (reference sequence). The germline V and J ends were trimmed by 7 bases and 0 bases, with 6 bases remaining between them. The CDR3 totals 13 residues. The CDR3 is CASNDATNEKLFF. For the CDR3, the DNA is TGTGCCAGTAATGACGCAACTAATGAAAAACTGTTTTTT.

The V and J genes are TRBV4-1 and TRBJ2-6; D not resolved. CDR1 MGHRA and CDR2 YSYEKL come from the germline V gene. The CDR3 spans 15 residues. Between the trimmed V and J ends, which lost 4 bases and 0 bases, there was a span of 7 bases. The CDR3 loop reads CASSPPPSGANVLTF. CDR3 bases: TGCGCCAGCAGCCCGCCTCCCTCTGGGGCCAACGTCCTGACTTTC.

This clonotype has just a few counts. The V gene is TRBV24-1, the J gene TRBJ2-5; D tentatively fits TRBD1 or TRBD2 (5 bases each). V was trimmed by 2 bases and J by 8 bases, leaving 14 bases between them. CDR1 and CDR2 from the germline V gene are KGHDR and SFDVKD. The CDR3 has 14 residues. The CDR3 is CATSDWGRDPTQYF. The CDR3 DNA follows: TGTGCCACCAGTGATTGGGGCAGGGACCCCACCCAGTACTTC.

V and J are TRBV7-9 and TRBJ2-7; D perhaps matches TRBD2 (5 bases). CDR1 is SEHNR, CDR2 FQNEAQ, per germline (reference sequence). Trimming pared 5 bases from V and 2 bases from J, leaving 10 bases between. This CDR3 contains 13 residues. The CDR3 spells CASSPRGPYEQYF. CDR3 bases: TGTGCCAGCAGCCCCCGAGGGCCCTACGAGCAGTACTTC.

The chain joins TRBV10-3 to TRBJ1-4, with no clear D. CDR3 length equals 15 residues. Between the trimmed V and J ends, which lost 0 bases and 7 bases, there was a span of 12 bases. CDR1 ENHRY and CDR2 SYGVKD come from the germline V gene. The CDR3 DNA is TGTGCCATCAGTGAGTCGTGGGAGGGCGGTGAAAAACTGTTTTTT. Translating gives CAISESWEGGEKLFF.

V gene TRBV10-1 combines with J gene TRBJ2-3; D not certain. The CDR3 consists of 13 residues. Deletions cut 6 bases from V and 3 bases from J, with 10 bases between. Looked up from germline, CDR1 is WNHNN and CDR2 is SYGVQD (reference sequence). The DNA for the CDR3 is TGCGCCAGCAGCGTACTCAGGACAGATACGCAGTATTTT. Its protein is CASSVLRTDTQYF.

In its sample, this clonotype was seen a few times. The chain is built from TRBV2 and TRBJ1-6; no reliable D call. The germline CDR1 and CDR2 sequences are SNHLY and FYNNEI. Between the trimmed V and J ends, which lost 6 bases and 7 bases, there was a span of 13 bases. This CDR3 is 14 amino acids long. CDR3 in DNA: TGTGCCAGCAGATCTAGCCAACCCAATTCACCCCTCCACTTT. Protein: CASRSSQPNSPLHF.

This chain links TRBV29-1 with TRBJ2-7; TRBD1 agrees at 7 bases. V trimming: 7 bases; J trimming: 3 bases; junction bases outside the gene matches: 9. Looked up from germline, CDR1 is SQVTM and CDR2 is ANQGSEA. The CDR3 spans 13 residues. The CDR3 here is CSAGQAFGYEQYF. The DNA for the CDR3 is TGCAGCGCTGGACAGGCGTTTGGCTACGAGCAGTACTTC.

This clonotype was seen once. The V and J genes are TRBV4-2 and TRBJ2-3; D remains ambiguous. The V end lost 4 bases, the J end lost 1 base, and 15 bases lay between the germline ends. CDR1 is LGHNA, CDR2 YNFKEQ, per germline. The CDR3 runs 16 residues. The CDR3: CASSPGGSPGTDTQYF. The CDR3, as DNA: TGTGCCAGCAGCCCTGGTGGCTCCCCAGGCACAGATACGCAGTATTTT.

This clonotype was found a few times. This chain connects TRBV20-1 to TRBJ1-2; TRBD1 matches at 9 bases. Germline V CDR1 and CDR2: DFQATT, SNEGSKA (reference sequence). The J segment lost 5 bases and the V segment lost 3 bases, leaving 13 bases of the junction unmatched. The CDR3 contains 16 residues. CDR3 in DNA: TGCAGTGCTAGGGTTCCATCACAGGGGGCGGCGTATGGCTACACCTTC. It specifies CSARVPSQGAAYGYTF.

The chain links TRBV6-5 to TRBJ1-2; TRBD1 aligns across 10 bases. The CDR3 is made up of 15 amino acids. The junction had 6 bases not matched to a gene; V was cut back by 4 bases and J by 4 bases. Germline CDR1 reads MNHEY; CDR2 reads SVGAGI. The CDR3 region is CASSWRTGGVYGYTF. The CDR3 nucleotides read TGTGCCAGCAGTTGGCGGACAGGGGGTGTCTATGGCTACACCTTC.

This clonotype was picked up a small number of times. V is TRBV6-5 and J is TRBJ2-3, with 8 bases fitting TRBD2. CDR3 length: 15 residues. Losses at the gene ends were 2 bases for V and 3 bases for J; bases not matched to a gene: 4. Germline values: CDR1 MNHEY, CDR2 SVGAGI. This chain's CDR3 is CASSYGTRRTDTQYF. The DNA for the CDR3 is TGTGCCAGCAGTTACGGGACTAGAAGGACAGATACGCAGTATTTT.

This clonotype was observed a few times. For the CDR3, the DNA is TGCAGTGCTATGAAAACAGGGGGAAGGGATACGCAGTATTTT. Its protein product is CSAMKTGGRDTQYF. J is TRBJ2-3 and V is TRBV20-1, with 8 bases identical to TRBD1. Germline V gene data show CDR1 as DFQATT and CDR2 as SNEGSKA (reference sequence). Trimming took 4 bases from V and 6 from J; bases not matched to a gene: 9. The CDR3 is made up of 14 amino acids.

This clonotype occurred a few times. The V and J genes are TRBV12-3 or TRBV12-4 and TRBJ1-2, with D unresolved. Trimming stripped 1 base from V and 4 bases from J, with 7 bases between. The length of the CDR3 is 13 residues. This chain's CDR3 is CASSLGRVYGYTF. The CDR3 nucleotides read TGTGCCAGCAGTTTAGGCCGAGTCTATGGCTACACCTTC.

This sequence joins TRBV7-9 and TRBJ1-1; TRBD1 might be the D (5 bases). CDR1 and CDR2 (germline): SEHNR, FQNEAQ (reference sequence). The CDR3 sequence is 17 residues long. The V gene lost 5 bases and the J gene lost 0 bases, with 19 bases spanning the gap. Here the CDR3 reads CASSPGRLTDMNTEAFF. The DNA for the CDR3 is TGTGCCAGCAGCCCCGGGCGACTGACAGATATGAACACTGAAGCTTTCTTT.

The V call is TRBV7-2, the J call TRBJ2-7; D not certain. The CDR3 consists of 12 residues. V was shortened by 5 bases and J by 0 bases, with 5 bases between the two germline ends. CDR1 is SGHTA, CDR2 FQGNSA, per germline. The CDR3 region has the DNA TGTGCCAGCAGCCCTAGCTCCTACGAGCAGTACTTC. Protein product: CASSPSSYEQYF.

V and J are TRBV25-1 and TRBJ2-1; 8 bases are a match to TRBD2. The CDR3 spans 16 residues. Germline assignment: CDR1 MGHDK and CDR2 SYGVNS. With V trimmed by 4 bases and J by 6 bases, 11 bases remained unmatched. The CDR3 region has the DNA TGTGCCAGCAGTGGGGTAGCGGGGAGGAGCTCCAATGAGCAGTTCTTC. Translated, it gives CASSGVAGRSSNEQFF.

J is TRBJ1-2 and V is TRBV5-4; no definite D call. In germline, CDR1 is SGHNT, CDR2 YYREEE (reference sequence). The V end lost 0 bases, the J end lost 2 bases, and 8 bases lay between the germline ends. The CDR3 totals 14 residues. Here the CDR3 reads CASSLDPLNYGYTF. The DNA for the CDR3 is TGTGCCAGCAGCTTGGACCCTTTAAACTATGGCTACACCTTC. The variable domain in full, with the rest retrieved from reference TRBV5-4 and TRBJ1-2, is ETGVTQSPTHLIKTRGQQVTLRCSSQSGHNTVSWYQQALGQGPQFIFQYYREEENGRGNFPPRFSGLQFPNYSSELNVNALELDDSALYLCASSLDPLNYGYTFGSGTRLTVV.

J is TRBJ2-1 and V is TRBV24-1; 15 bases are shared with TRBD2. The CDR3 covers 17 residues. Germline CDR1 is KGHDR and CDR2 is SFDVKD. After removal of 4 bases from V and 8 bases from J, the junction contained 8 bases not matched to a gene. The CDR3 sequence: CATSDPGTSGGRDEQFF. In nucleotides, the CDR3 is TGTGCCACCAGTGACCCCGGGACTAGCGGGGGGCGGGATGAGCAGTTCTTC.

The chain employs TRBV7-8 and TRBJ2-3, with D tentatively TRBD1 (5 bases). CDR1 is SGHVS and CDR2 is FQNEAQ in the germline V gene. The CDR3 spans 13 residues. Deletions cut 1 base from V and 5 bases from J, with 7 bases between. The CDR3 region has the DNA TGTGCCAGCAGCTTAGACAGGCAAGATACGCAGTATTTT. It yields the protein CASSLDRQDTQYF.

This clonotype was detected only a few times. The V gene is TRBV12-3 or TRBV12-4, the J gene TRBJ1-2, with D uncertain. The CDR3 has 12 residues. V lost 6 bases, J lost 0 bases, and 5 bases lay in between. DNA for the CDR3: TGTGCCAGCAGCCCCACTAACTATGGCTACACCTTC. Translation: CASSPTNYGYTF.

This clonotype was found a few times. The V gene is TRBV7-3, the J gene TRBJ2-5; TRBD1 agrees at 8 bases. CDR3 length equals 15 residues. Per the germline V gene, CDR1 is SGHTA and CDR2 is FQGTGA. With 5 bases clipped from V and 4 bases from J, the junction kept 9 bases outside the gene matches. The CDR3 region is CASSTGQGRGETQYF. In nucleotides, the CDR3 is TGTGCCAGCAGCACTGGACAGGGAAGAGGAGAGACCCAGTACTTC.

CDR3 sequence (DNA): TGTGCCAGTAGTATGAGCGTTTCCTACAATGAGCAGTTCTTC. It is translated as CASSMSVSYNEQFF. V usage is TRBV19 and J usage is TRBJ2-1; D unclear. V dropped 3 bases and J dropped 1 base, with 7 bases sitting between them. Germline CDR1 LNHDA, CDR2 SQIVND (reference sequence). The CDR3 consists of 14 residues. Combining the CDR3 with reference TRBV19 and TRBJ2-1 gives the whole variable domain DGGITQSPKYLFRKEGQNVTLSCEQNLNHDAMYWYRQDPGQGLRLIYYSQIVNDFQKGDIAEGYSVSREKKESFPLTVTSAQKNPTAFYLCASSMSVSYNEQFFGPGTRLTVL.

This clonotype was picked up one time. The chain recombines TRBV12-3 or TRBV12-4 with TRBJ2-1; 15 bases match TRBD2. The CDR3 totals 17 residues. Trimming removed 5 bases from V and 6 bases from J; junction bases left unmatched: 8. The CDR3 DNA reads TGTGCCAGCAGTCCCCGGACTAGCGGGGGGGCGGCCAATGAGCAGTTCTTC. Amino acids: CASSPRTSGGAANEQFF.